These T cell receptor beta chains were read from a single sample in a study of human T cells and chemical hapten exposure. TCRdb reprocessed the 5' RACE reads via MiXCR and lists one record per CDR3 protein. The sample shows tens of thousands of distinct CDR3 sequences, about 7.7% of them seen only once. The receptors were gathered from a male donor in good health. CDR3s include the opening cysteine and the closing phenylalanine or tryptophan. A D gene is named only where the DNA matches it firmly. Size is stated for part of the rows, as once, few or many counts, or as a class when the clone is expanded.

clone_size cdr3_length d_call j_call v_call cdr3_nt cdr3_aa
NA 14 TRBD1 TRBJ1-6 TRBV12-3/TRBV12-4 TGTGCCAGCAGTTTAGGGACAGGGGATTCACCCCTCCACTTT CASSLGTGDSPLHF
few 15 TRBD1 TRBJ2-7 TRBV2 TGTGCCAGCAGTGGGAGGACAGGGGGTAGCAACGAGCAGTACTTC CASSGRTGGSNEQYF
NA 18 NA TRBJ2-6 TRBV7-6 TGTGCCAGCACCACCCCCCGGGACCGCCTTTCCGGGGCCAACGTCCTGACTTTC CASTTPRDRLSGANVLTF
NA 15 NA TRBJ2-1 TRBV12-3/TRBV12-4 TGTGCCAGCAGTCCTCGGACTCGAAAGGCGGGTGAGCAGTTCTTC CASSPRTRKAGEQFF
NA 13 NA TRBJ1-2 TRBV5-1 TGCGCCAGCAGCTTGACTGACGGGGCGCGCTACACCTTC CASSLTDGARYTF
many 18 NA TRBJ2-7 TRBV5-1 TGCGCCAGCAGCTTGGAATGGGGCAGGGGTACGAGCTCCTACGAGCAGTACTTC CASSLEWGRGTSSYEQYF
few 14 TRBD1 TRBJ2-2 TRBV5-4 TGTGCCAGCGTCGGACAGGGGAACACCGGGGAGCTGTTTTTT CASVGQGNTGELFF
few 15 TRBD1 TRBJ2-7 TRBV27 TGTGCCAGCAGCCCCGGACAGGGGAGCTCCTACGAGCAGTACTTC CASSPGQGSSYEQYF
NA 13 NA TRBJ1-5 TRBV29-1 TGCAGCGTTGCTAGTAGTAGCAATCAGCCCCAGCATTTT CSVASSSNQPQHF
many 15 NA TRBJ2-7 TRBV28 TGTGCCAGCAGTTTAAGCAGTGGCAGGGCCTACGAGCAGTACTTC CASSLSSGRAYEQYF
NA 16 TRBD2 TRBJ2-1 TRBV7-9 TGTGCCAGCAGCTCTCCGGGACTAGTCGGTTACAATGAGCAGTTCTTC CASSSPGLVGYNEQFF
NA 12 NA TRBJ1-2 TRBV7-2 TGTGCCAGCGCACCCTATGAGAGAGGCTACACCTTC CASAPYERGYTF
NA 13 NA TRBJ2-7 TRBV7-6 TGTGCCAGCAGCCAGGCCCCCAACACGAAGCAGTACTTC CASSQAPNTKQYF
few 15 TRBD1 TRBJ2-3 TRBV6-2/TRBV6-3 TGTGCCAGCAGTTACGATCTACAGGGGTTAGATACGCAGTATTTT CASSYDLQGLDTQYF
many 12 NA TRBJ2-3 TRBV7-2 TGTGCCAGCAGCCTAAGACAGTATACGCAGTATTTT CASSLRQYTQYF
few 16 TRBD1 TRBJ1-6 TRBV4-3 TGCGCCAGCAGCCAAGATGGCGGACAGGGTCATTCACCCCTCCACTTT CASSQDGGQGHSPLHF